This T cell receptor (beta chain) was identified during a study of T-cell reconstitution after alpha-beta-depleted transplantation in children. The TCRbeta library incorporated unique molecular identifiers. TCRdb recomputed calls from the PCR reads with MiXCR, one row per CDR3 protein. Among approximately 420,000 distinct CDR3 sequences listed, approximately 11% were seen once. This clonotype was picked up many times. Germline V gene lookup returns CDR1 SGHRS and CDR2 YFSETQ. This CDR3 has 21 residues. Trimming removed 0 bases from V and 2 bases from J, with 28 bases in between. Sequenced here: PBMCs from the stem cell graft donor, sampled from the stem cell graft. This clonotype originated in a human donor who donated a stem cell graft to a child with acute myeloid leukemia. This chain connects TRBV5-1 to TRBJ2-3; D perhaps matches TRBD2 (5 bases). The CDR3 DNA is TGCGCCAGCAGCTTGGAAGGGCAGAAATGGGCGAGGAGGTCGAACACAGATACGCAGTATTTT. It is translated as CASSLEGQKWARRSNTDTQYF.